Given below is one TCR beta chain in context. Its antigen is still unknown. Some second doses came at about 4 weeks and others at about 12 weeks; these were pooled. The sample belongs to a study of T cell responses to AZD1222 COVID-19 vaccine. Profiled with immunoSEQ multiplex PCR; TCRdb holds only in-frame clones, not every one. The table shows over 60,000 clones, with 75% to 90% occurring only once. Looked up from germline, CDR1 is SNHLY and CDR2 is FYNNEI. The CDR3 has 12 amino acids. Trimming pared 10 bases from V and 3 bases from J, leaving 12 bases between. The study, taken as a whole, reports: Spike-specific TCR repertoires showed rising breadth and depth after two AZD1222 doses. Without day 14 samples, only post-peak T cell repertoires were studied.

Sequenced here: peripheral blood, sampled 28 days after the second AZD1222 dose. The TCR comes from an adult who received the AZD1222 COVID-19 vaccine. V and J are TRBV2 and TRBJ1-1; no clear D gene. In nucleotides, the CDR3 is TGTGCCAACGGGGTATCCGACACTGAAGCTTTCTTT. Protein: CANGVSDTEAFF.